This T cell receptor (beta chain) was sequenced in a study of T cells in Graves' hyperthyroidism and ophthalmopathy. This clonotype was counted at least ten times. Its target is not known. The V segment lost 7 bases and the J segment 5 bases; nucleotides outside the gene matches: 5. Germline lookup yields CDR1 DFQATT and CDR2 SNEGSKA (reference sequence). The CDR3 runs 12 residues. Whole-study findings and limits: Ophthalmopathy prediction by the model preceded onset by a median approximately six months.

Amplification of TCR beta CDR3 regions used RNA as the template. Carried out on the TCR CDR3, a first-round RT-PCR used the HTBI primer set. TCRdb analysed the multiplex PCR reads with MiXCR anew, one entry per CDR3 protein. Of about 600,000 distinct CDR3 sequences in the sample, around 15% are singletons; the top ten hold approximately 13%. Material: blood. This sequence was found in a woman aged 50 to 60 with Graves' ophthalmopathy. This sequence joins TRBV20-1 and TRBJ1-1; TRBD1 aligns across 9 bases. This chain's CDR3 is CSGTGGETEAFF. Written as DNA, the CDR3 is TGCAGTGGAACAGGGGGCGAGACTGAAGCTTTCTTT.